Given below is one T cell receptor beta chain in context. The antigen is not known. A much larger clone differs by one base, so this may be a read error. The sample originates from a study of blood T cells in healthy people across ages. Study-wide results and limits: The fall in TCR beta diversity per million T cells was roughly linear with age.

With a J-beta primer mix and a sample-barcoded 5' primer, a second PCR ran roughly 6 to 11 cycles. One entry per CDR3 protein results from TCRdb running MiXCR on the 5' RACE reads. The data show more than 700,000 distinct CDR3 sequences, with about 45% seen just once and roughly 18% held by the top ten. Each donor supplied roughly 10 milliliters of peripheral blood. This CDR3 is built from 13 residues. V dropped 8 bases and J dropped 7; count of bases not matched to a gene: 8. Material: blood. The clonotype was recovered from a man older than 75 in good health. The chain combines TRBV12-3 or TRBV12-4 with TRBJ2-7; 10 nucleotides agree with TRBD2. The CDR3 DNA reads as TGTGCCAGCCGGACTAGCGGATACAATGAGCAGTACTTC. Translation gives CASRTSGYNEQYF.